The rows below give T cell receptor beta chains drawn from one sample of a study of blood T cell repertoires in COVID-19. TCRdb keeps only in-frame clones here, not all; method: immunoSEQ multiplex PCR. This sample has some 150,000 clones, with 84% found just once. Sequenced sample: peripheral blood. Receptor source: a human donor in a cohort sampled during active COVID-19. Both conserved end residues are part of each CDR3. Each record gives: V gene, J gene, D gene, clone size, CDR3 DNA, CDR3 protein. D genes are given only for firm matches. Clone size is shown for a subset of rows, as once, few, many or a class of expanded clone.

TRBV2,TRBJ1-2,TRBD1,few,TGTGCCAGCACCCAGGGGGCGGGGGGCTACACCTTC,CASTQGAGGYTF
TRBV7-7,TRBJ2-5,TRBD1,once,TGTGCTAGCAGCGGTTCCACAGGGGTGGTGGAGACCCAGTACTTC,CASSGSTGVVETQYF
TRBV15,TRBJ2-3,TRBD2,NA,TGTGCCACCAGCAGCAGGACTAGCGGGGGCCCAGATACGCAGTATTTT,CATSSRTSGGPDTQYF
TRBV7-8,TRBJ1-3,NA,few,TGTGCCAGCAGCACCGGGGGAAACACCATATATTTT,CASSTGGNTIYF
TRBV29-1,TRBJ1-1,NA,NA,TGCAGCGTTGCCACACAGGGGAACACTGAAGCTTTCTTT,CSVATQGNTEAFF
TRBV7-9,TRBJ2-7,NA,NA,TGTGCCAGCAGCAAACACCGTGTGGGGCTCTACGAGCAGTACTTC,CASSKHRVGLYEQYF
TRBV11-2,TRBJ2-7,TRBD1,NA,TGTGCCAGCAGCTACAGGACAGGTGACTACGAGCAGTACTTC,CASSYRTGDYEQYF
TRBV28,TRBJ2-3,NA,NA,TGTGCTATTGCGGGGCCTGCTAGCACAGATACGCAGTATTTT,CAIAGPASTDTQYF
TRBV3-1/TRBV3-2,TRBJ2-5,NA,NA,TGTGCCAGCAGCCATTGGGGCGACGGGGAGACCCAGTACTTC,CASSHWGDGETQYF
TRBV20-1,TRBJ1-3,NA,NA,TGCAGTGCTAGTGGACAGCTTGGGGGAAACACCATATATTTT,CSASGQLGGNTIYF
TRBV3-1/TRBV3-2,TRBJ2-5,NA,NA,TGTGCCAGCAGCCAAAGAGGCCCAAGCCAAGAGACCCAGTACTTC,CASSQRGPSQETQYF
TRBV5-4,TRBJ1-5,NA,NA,TGTGCCAGCCATTCCCAGGGGAACAATCAGCCCCAGCATTTT,CASHSQGNNQPQHF
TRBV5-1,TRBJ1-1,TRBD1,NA,TGCGCCAGTGAGACAGGGGGCACGAACACTGAAGCTTTCTTT,CASETGGTNTEAFF